The 21 T cell receptor beta chains in this list originate from one sample, sequenced in a study of cytomegalovirus exposure and HLA in healthy donors. The PCR used 60 Vbeta and 13 Jbeta primers. Libraries were prepared by immunoSEQ multiplex PCR; TCRdb keeps only in-frame clonotypes and omits some of them. The sample yields about 130,000 clones, 74% seen once. Sequencing was performed on PBMCs. These receptor sequences come from a male donor in good health and CMV-seronegative.

A single count supports this clone. This rearrangement joins TRBV28 to TRBJ2-5; TRBD2 is a possible D gene (6 bases). Trimming took 1 base from V and 2 from J, leaving 11 bases between them. The CDR3 length is 15 residues. Per germline, CDR1 MDHEN and CDR2 SYDVKM. The CDR3 here is CASSLSRGRQETQYF. The CDR3 DNA reads TGTGCCAGCAGTTTATCGCGGGGTAGGCAAGAGACCCAGTACTTC. Supplemented by reference TRBV28 and TRBJ2-5, the full variable domain reads DVKVTQSSRYLVKRTGEKVFLECVQDMDHENMFWYRQDPGLGLRLIYFSYDVKMKEKGDIPEGYSVSREKKERFSLILESASTNQTSMYLCASSLSRGRQETQYFGPGTRLLVL.

The rearrangement links TRBV28 to TRBJ1-3; TRBD1 matches 10 bases. Trimming cost V 10 bases and J 3 bases; bases outside gene matches: 9. Germline CDR1 and CDR2: MDHEN and SYDVKM. The CDR3 length is 15 residues. The CDR3 protein is CATRDRGRNGNTIYF. DNA of the CDR3: TGTGCCACCCGGGACAGGGGACGAAATGGAAACACCATATATTTT.

This clone was counted between two and nine times. The chain uses TRBV5-1 and TRBJ2-7; weak D call: TRBD1 (6 bases). Trimming took off 3 bases at V and 1 base at J, with 11 bases between the two ends. The CDR3 spans 14 residues. Germline lookup yields CDR1 SGHRS and CDR2 YFSETQ. The CDR3 is CASSSGTLSYEQYF. In DNA, the CDR3 is TGCGCCAGCAGCTCCGGGACATTGTCCTACGAGCAGTACTTC.

The chain is built from TRBV9 and TRBJ2-7; 8 positions match TRBD1. V lost 3 bases to trimming and J lost 6 bases; unmatched junction nucleotides: 5. Germline CDR1 is SGDLS and CDR2 is YYNGEE. This CDR3 spans 13 amino acids. CDR3 DNA: TGTGCCAGCAGCGCAGGACAGGGAAGCGAGCAGTACTTC. It is translated as CASSAGQGSEQYF.

This clone was counted only a few times. The rearrangement joins TRBV4-3 to TRBJ2-2; 12 bases agree with TRBD2. The trim removed 1 base at V and 9 bases at J, leaving 12 bases unmatched. This CDR3 has 18 amino acids. Germline V gene sequence: CDR1 LGHNA, CDR2 YSLEER. CDR3 sequence reads: CASSQALAGGLSGWELFF. DNA for the CDR3: TGCGCCAGCAGCCAAGCGCTAGCGGGAGGGCTGTCGGGTTGGGAGCTGTTTTTT.

This clone was recorded only once. J is TRBJ1-2 and V is TRBV14; no clear D gene. This CDR3 region has 13 residues. V lost 2 bases and J 4 bases, leaving 8 bases between the germline ends. Looked up from germline, CDR1 is SGHDN and CDR2 is FVKESK. The CDR3 DNA is TGTGCCAGCAGCCAAAGAGGGAGCTATGGCTACACCTTC. It is translated as CASSQRGSYGYTF. The full variable domain, with the rest looked up from reference TRBV14 and TRBJ1-2, is EAGVTQFPSHSVIEKGQTVTLRCDPISGHDNLYWYRRVMGKEIKFLLHFVKESKQDESGMPNNRFLAERTGGTYSTLKVQPAELEDSGVYFCASSQRGSYGYTFGSGTRLTVV.

The chain recombines TRBV9 with TRBJ2-1, with TRBD1 identical over 9 bases. The CDR3 contains 16 residues. V lost 0 bases to trimming and J lost 1 base; unmatched junction nucleotides: 2. In germline, CDR1 is SGDLS, CDR2 YYNGEE. The CDR3 nucleotides are TGTGCCAGCAGCGTAGAAGGGACAGGGTCCTACAATGAGCAGTTCTTC. Translated, it gives CASSVEGTGSYNEQFF. Looking up the rest from reference TRBV9 and TRBJ2-1 gives the full variable domain: DSGVTQTPKHLITATGQRVTLRCSPRSGDLSVYWYQQSLDQGLQFLIQYYNGEERAKGNILERFSAQQFPDLHSELNLSSLELGDSALYFCASSVEGTGSYNEQFFGPGTRLTVL.

The CDR3 DNA reads as TGTGCCAGCAGCAGAGGGGGCGAAGCCAAAAACATTCAGTACTTC. Its protein product is CASSRGGEAKNIQYF. This chain joins TRBV11-1 and TRBJ2-4; TRBD1 aligns across 7 bases. Trimming cost V 5 bases and J 0 bases; bases outside gene matches: 4. The germline CDR1 and CDR2 sequences are SGHAT and FQDESV (reference sequence). The CDR3 runs 15 residues.

The V call is TRBV5-6, the J call TRBJ1-2, with unresolved D. The CDR3 has 15 residues. With 2 bases removed from V and 4 bases from J, the gap between germline ends came to 15 bases. Germline CDR1 reads SGHDT; CDR2 reads YYEEEE. CDR3 nucleotides: TGTGCCAGCAGCTTCGCCCCAGGATCTCGCTATGGCTACACCTTC. Amino acid sequence: CASSFAPGSRYGYTF.

This sequence joins TRBV28 and TRBJ1-1, with TRBD1 identical over 11 bases. CDR1 is MDHEN, CDR2 SYDVKM, per germline. The ends lost 5 bases at V and 5 bases at J; junction bases unmatched: 4. The CDR3 covers 14 residues. In DNA, the CDR3 is TGTGCCAGCAGTGGGACAGGGGGTAAGACTGAAGCTTTCTTT. Translated: CASSGTGGKTEAFF.

The chain joins TRBV10-1 to TRBJ1-1; no clear D gene. Germline V gene lookup returns CDR1 WNHNN and CDR2 SYGVQD (reference sequence). This CDR3 is built from 13 residues. V lost 10 bases and J lost 4, with 16 bases in between. The CDR3 loop is CANSDLLGTEAFF. Here the CDR3 DNA reads TGCGCCAATTCGGACTTATTGGGCACTGAAGCTTTCTTT.

The rearrangement uses TRBV29-1 and TRBJ2-6; 11 bases line up with TRBD2. Germline V gene data show CDR1 as SQVTM and CDR2 as ANQGSEA. This CDR3 has 16 residues. Losses at the gene ends were 6 bases for V and 0 bases for J; bases not matched to a gene: 4. The CDR3 DNA reads as TGCAGCGTCCGACTAGCGGGGCTCTCTGGGGCCAACGTCCTGACTTTC. Its translation: CSVRLAGLSGANVLTF.

For this clone: One end of the junction does not line up with germline, which may come from a read error. The rearrangement uses TRBV13 and TRBJ1-2, with 8 nucleotides matching TRBD1. The V gene's germline CDR1 is PRHDT and CDR2 FYEKMQ (reference sequence). The CDR3 is 13 amino acids. As DNA, the CDR3 is TGTGCCAGCAAAATCACAGGGGGGTCTGGCTGCACCTTC. This gives the protein CASKITGGSGCTF.

This sequence joins TRBV19 and TRBJ1-1; no definite D call. Trimming removed 0 bases at V and 4 bases at J, with 15 bases between. Looked up from germline, CDR1 is LNHDA and CDR2 is SQIVND (reference sequence). The CDR3 has 16 amino acids. The CDR3 nucleotides are TGTGCCAGTAGTATAGATCGTGCGTGGGCTTTCACTGAAGCTTTCTTT. Translating gives CASSIDRAWAFTEAFF.

This chain connects TRBV7-8 to TRBJ1-6; TRBD1 matches at 9 bases. CDR1 and CDR2 (germline): SGHVS, FQNEAQ. The V gene end was trimmed by 5 bases and the J gene end by 10 bases; junction bases not matched to a gene: 9. This CDR3 has 15 amino acids. In DNA form, the CDR3 reads TGTGCCAGCAGCGAAAGGACAGGGGACTTATCACCCCTCCACTTT. Amino acid sequence: CASSERTGDLSPLHF.

The chain carries TRBV6-1 and TRBJ1-1; D gene uncertain. This CDR3 contains 15 residues. The V gene's germline CDR1 is MNHNS and CDR2 SASEGT. V was clipped by 1 base and J by 5 bases, with 14 bases between them. The CDR3 DNA is TGTGCCAGCAGTGAAGTGTTGGGTTCCGGGACTGAAGCTTTCTTT. It is translated as CASSEVLGSGTEAFF.

The chain recombines TRBV9 with TRBJ2-3, with TRBD2 matching over 11 bases. The CDR3 has 15 amino acids. Germline trimming cut 6 bases from V and 2 bases from J; bases unmatched to any gene: 5. The germline V gene has CDR1 SGDLS and CDR2 YYNGEE. The CDR3 DNA sequence: TGTGCCAGCAATCTAGCGGGGGGTCCCACAGATACGCAGTATTTT. Amino acid sequence: CASNLAGGPTDTQYF.

V and J are TRBV25-1 and TRBJ2-5; maybe TRBD2 (6 bases). This CDR3 comprises 16 residues. The V gene lost 4 bases and the J gene lost 1 base, with 16 bases spanning the gap. Germline-derived CDR1 and CDR2 are MGHDK and SYGVNS. CDR3 amino acids: CASSAGGRGAQETQYF. The DNA of the CDR3 is TGTGCCAGCAGTGCAGGAGGGAGAGGGGCCCAAGAGACCCAGTACTTC.

This clone showed up just a few times. The sample holds other DNA sequences that translate to the same CDR3. The chain joins TRBV27 to TRBJ2-7, with 14 bases matching TRBD2. CDR3 length: 15 residues. The V segment lost 2 bases and the J segment 4 bases; nucleotides outside the gene matches: 1. The germline V gene has CDR1 MNHEY and CDR2 SMNVEV (reference sequence). CDR3 residues: CASSLGTSGSYEQYF. The CDR3 bases are TGTGCCAGCAGTTTAGGGACTAGCGGGAGTTACGAGCAGTACTTC.

Here the CDR3 DNA reads TGTGCCAGCAACCTTGGGGGGGGCAATCAGCCCCAGCATTTT. It specifies CASNLGGGNQPQHF. The chain uses TRBV7-2 and TRBJ1-5; weak D call: TRBD1 (5 bases). Germline CDR1 SGHTA, CDR2 FQGNSA. The CDR3 loop spans 14 amino acids. V gave up 7 bases and J gave up 2 bases, with 12 bases separating them. The entire variable domain, with the rest obtained from reference TRBV7-2 and TRBJ1-5, is as follows: GAGVSQSPSNKVTEKGKDVELRCDPISGHTALYWYRQSLGQGLEFLIYFQGNSAPDKSGLPSDRFSAERTGGSVSTLTIQRTQQEDSAVYLCASNLGGGNQPQHFGDGTRLSIL.

The chain joins TRBV7-2 to TRBJ1-2, with 9 bases matching TRBD1. CDR1 SGHTA and CDR2 FQGNSA come from the germline V gene. V shed 5 bases, J shed 7 bases, and the junction held 11 bases outside the gene matches. The CDR3 is 15 residues long. CDR3 nucleotides: TGTGCCAGCAGCACCAGGGGACAGGGTAGGGGTGGCTACACCTTC. It encodes CASSTRGQGRGGYTF. Supplemented by reference TRBV7-2 and TRBJ1-2, the full variable domain reads GAGVSQSPSNKVTEKGKDVELRCDPISGHTALYWYRQSLGQGLEFLIYFQGNSAPDKSGLPSDRFSAERTGGSVSTLTIQRTQQEDSAVYLCASSTRGQGRGGYTFGSGTRLTVV.